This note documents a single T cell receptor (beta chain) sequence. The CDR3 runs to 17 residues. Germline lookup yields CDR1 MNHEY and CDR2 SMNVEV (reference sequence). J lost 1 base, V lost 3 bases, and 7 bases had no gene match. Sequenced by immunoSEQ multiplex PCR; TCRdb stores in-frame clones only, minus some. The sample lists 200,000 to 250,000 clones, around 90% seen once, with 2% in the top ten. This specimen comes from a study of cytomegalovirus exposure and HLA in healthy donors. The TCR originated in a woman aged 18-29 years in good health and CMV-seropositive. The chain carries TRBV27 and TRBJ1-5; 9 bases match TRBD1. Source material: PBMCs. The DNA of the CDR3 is TGTGCCAGCAGTTTTAGAGGGACAGGGAAAAGCAATCAGCCCCAGCATTTT. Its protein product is CASSFRGTGKSNQPQHF.